Sequencing of this TCR beta chain was carried out in a study of T cells after yellow fever vaccination (dated by TCRdb to the late 2010s). In terms of the full investigation: The SMART-Seq v4 Ultra Low Input RNA kit was used to prepare libraries from fractions with low cell numbers. To follow T-cell clones before and after both primary and booster YFV17D yellow fever vaccination, bulk TCR alpha and beta repertoires underwent longitudinal sequencing. Two healthy male donors made up the cohort, one aged 18 to 29 years and the other aged 30 to 40 years. Blood samples were taken at several timepoints before and after primary and secondary immunization, and bulk PBMC replicates and cell subsets were isolated. General study outcomes and caveats: FACS-sorted repertoires could contain abundant contaminating clonotypes from the bulk population, so computational filtering was required. Most clones expanded after primary vaccination were re-detected after the booster (96% of CD4 and around 88% of CD8), suggesting broad memory maintenance. Because the study included only a couple of donors, the extent to which the findings can be generalized is limited. Compared with the primary T-cell response, the secondary T-cell response was faster but weaker, reaching its peak on day 5 rather than on day 15. A small share of clonotypes occurred in both CD4 and CD8 compartments, likely arising from convergent recombination.

Taken from cysteine to phenylalanine, the CDR3 has 11 residues. The retained sequence is limited to the CDR3, 33 bases, with the frame set at the first base. The junction carries 5 bases between V and J, which are trimmed by 5 bases and 4 bases respectively. The germline V gene encodes CDR1 SGHTA and CDR2 FQGNSA. TCR cDNA was synthesized by 5'RACE template switching, which introduced a universal primer site and unique molecular identifiers. Priming for cDNA synthesis came from both the TCR alpha and TCR beta constant segments. Library amplification involved two PCR steps, and the second step added sample barcodes and sequencing adapters. Libraries were sequenced on Illumina HiSeq 2500 (2x100 bp) or NovaSeq (2x150 bp). The study's own analysis went as follows. MIGEC handled demultiplexing of reads and collapsing into UMI consensus sequences, while MiXCR performed V(D)J alignment. Vaccine-responding clonotypes were defined with edgeR using replicate PBMC samples, requiring FDR below 0.01 and a log2 fold change above 5 up to day 15. Bulk clonotypes were assigned CD4 or CD8 identity according to which sequenced CD4 or CD8 repertoire held them at higher abundance. Starting from the raw public reads, TCRdb applied fastp trimming at Q25, assembled clones with MiXCR and retained in-frame beta chains. Rows matching on CDR3 protein sequence are summarized as one entry with the most common DNA and genes. For this entry, the V and J calls and clone size follow TCRdb and not the study's own pipeline. The sample data list roughly 160,000 distinct CDR3 sequences, and about 7% of these were observed just once. The ten largest clonotypes hold roughly 2.5% of the sample.

According to the study, the label for this sample's treatment or condition signals: live attenuated yellow fever vaccine strain. A standard Ficoll-Paque protocol was used to isolate PBMCs from peripheral blood. CD4 and CD8 T-cell fractions were isolated with Dynabeads CD4 and CD8 positive selection kits. RNA was extracted with TriZol from bulk PBMCs, CD4 and CD8 fractions, and dextramer-positive and dextramer-negative fractions. In this sample, this clonotype turned up a few times. The target of this receptor is not known. No base quality values were provided; no much bigger clone lies one nucleotide off.

This TCR derives from a man aged 18 to 29 who received the YFV17D yellow fever vaccine. This specimen consisted of CD4+ T cells sorted from PBMCs, obtained more than 4 days after the first yellow fever vaccination. The chain couples TRBV7-2 to TRBJ1-2, with the D gene not clear enough to name. The CDR3 corresponds to CASSRIYGYTF. The DNA sequence follows: TGTGCCAGCAGCCGAATCTATGGCTACACCTTC.